This T cell receptor (beta chain) comes out of a study of blood T cell repertoires in COVID-19. Original methodology: Estimation of nucleated cell counts was performed using reference gene primer amplification. Profiled with immunoSEQ multiplex PCR; TCRdb holds only in-frame clones, not every one. V and J calls and clone size are given by that table; D and trimming were obtained from the DNA. Of 200,000 to 250,000 clones listed, roughly four fifths are singletons. Clinical history reported by participants formed the basis on which cohorts were assigned. Donors of Cohort 3 who recovered were those that had two negative PCRs, clearance, or symptom resolution. Sequenced input: PBMCs or T cells enriched from blood (not recorded which). This sequence originates from a man between 60 and 75 years old who had recovered from COVID-19.

The CDR3 spells CASNGGFRNSPLHF. CDR3 sequence (DNA): TGTGCCAGCAATGGAGGGTTCAGGAATTCACCCCTCCACTTT. The gene calls are TRBV7-9 and TRBJ1-6; D remains unclear. Per germline, CDR1 SEHNR and CDR2 FQNEAQ (reference sequence). The length of the CDR3 is 14 residues. V was clipped by 7 bases and J by 7 bases, with 14 bases between them.